This T cell receptor (beta chain) was recovered during a study of T-cell reconstitution after alpha-beta-depleted transplantation in children. Study results and limitations: Two months or so post-transplant, alpha-beta T cells reportedly derived from several hundred expanded graft clones. At one year after transplant, newly produced T cells mostly accounted for T-cell counts and diversity. Day-60 TCRbeta diversity that was high in some patients was derived from surviving recipient T cells and thymic progenitors.

Preparation of the TCRbeta library was carried out with unique molecular identifiers. TCRdb ran MiXCR on the PCR reads and lists one entry per CDR3 protein. The repertoire has 200,000 to 300,000 distinct CDR3 sequences, 20% to 30% of them found once; the top ten carry roughly 2.7%. Only a few counts were recorded for this clonotype. Its target is not known. Germline CDR1 and CDR2: DFQATT and SNEGSKA (reference sequence). With 3 bases removed from V and 4 bases from J, the gap between germline ends came to 14 bases. The CDR3 consists of 14 residues. The sample consisted of PBMCs, taken before TCRalphabeta/CD19-depleted stem cell transplant. This sequence originates from a girl aged 2-10 years with Fanconi anemia, due to receive a stem cell transplant. V gene TRBV20-1 combines with J gene TRBJ2-3; possibly TRBD2 for D (6 bases). The chain's CDR3 is CSASFGLAPDTQYF. The CDR3 nucleotides read TGCAGTGCTAGCTTTGGTCTAGCGCCAGATACGCAGTATTTT.